This T cell receptor (beta chain) was recorded in a study of blood T cell repertoires in COVID-19. This clone occurred a few times. V was trimmed by 6 bases and J by 6 bases, leaving 15 bases between them. The germline CDR1 and CDR2 sequences are MNHEY and SVGAGI. The CDR3 length is 14 residues. Clones were sequenced by immunoSEQ multiplex PCR, and TCRdb holds only the in-frame ones, with some missing. This sample yields 300,000 to 400,000 clones, of which approximately 90% are seen a single time; approximately 1% belongs to the top ten. The clonotype originates from a woman aged 25-40 years with acute COVID-19. The sample taken for sequencing was PBMCs or T cells enriched from blood (not recorded which). This chain connects TRBV6-5 to TRBJ1-5; possible D gene TRBD1, 6 bases. Here the CDR3 DNA reads TGTGCCAGCAGCAACAGGGAGTTAAGTCAGCCCCAGCATTTT. Residues: CASSNRELSQPQHF.